This note documents a single T cell receptor (beta chain) sequence. These data originate in a study of blood T cell repertoires in COVID-19. Germline loops: CDR1 SGHNT, CDR2 YYREEE (reference sequence). V was clipped by 6 bases and J by 3 bases, with 9 bases between them. This CDR3 comprises 12 residues. The protocol was immunoSEQ multiplex PCR, while the TCRdb copy is restricted to in-frame clones and leaves out a portion. The sample includes 150,000 to 200,000 clones, about 74% of them seen just once. The chain recombines TRBV5-4 with TRBJ1-1; no firm D call. The sample taken for sequencing was peripheral blood. This receptor was identified in an elderly woman with acute or convalescent COVID-19. CDR3 sequence (DNA): TGTGCCAGCACCTCCTCCGACACTGAAGCTTTCTTT. Protein sequence: CASTSSDTEAFF.